This T cell receptor beta chain was sequenced during a study of cytomegalovirus exposure and HLA in healthy donors (dated by TCRdb to 2016 to 2017). Broadly, across the study: In an earlier analysis of 587 of the donors, under 300 Gb of sequence data and some 100 million unique TCR beta sequences from roughly 200 million T cells were reported. About 280 gigabases of sequencing data and roughly 90 million unique TCR sequences were included in an early release covering 550 to 800 HLA-typed donors. Of the 300 to 400 genotyped donors, 65% to 90% fell in the genetic ancestry cluster associated with self-reported Caucasian donors. The study was designed to test whether signatures of past pathogen exposure could be identified by cataloging public T cell receptors. The study profiled the T cell repertoires of fewer than 850 subjects by immunosequencing and related them to cytomegalovirus serostatus. In addition to the first cohort of about 650 subjects, a separate validation cohort of over 90 different subjects was used. To predict cytomegalovirus infection status, the study combined high-throughput TCR immunosequencing, statistical association of individual TCRs with disease status, and machine learning. In a later analysis, previously published TCR beta repertoires from 500 to 750 donors were re-analyzed and high-resolution HLA genotyping was added so that TCR occurrence patterns could be studied. In the later analysis, no new phenotypic data were used to find candidate immune exposures; instead, reliance was placed on TCR beta sequences and their occurrence across donors. In an earlier analysis of around 540 of the donors, high-throughput TCR beta sequencing was used to judge whether each TCR beta V gene segment behaved as functional or pseudogenic. Donor age, sex, ethnicity and CMV serostatus were compiled alongside the repertoire data. A later genetic analysis used genome-wide SNP genotypes for about three fifths of the 666 donors, treating that subset as a discovery cohort. Every discovery cohort repertoire had been produced on one sequencing platform. Class I and class II HLA loci were covered by the typing at four-digit resolution. The number of typed donors differed by locus: 629-630 for A, B, C, DRB1 and DQB1; approximately 520 for DQA1; approximately 610 for DPA1; and about 450 for DPB1. Several DR-DQ haplotypes were handled as single units for association and clustering because linkage in the cohort was strong. Across 398 genotyped donors of the cohort, an average of approximately 200,000 unique TCR beta nucleotide sequences per donor were sequenced, and about a sixth of those sequences were non-productive. Study-wide conclusions, independent of this receptor: A total of roughly 160 TCR beta chains were listed by the study as associated with cytomegalovirus. The authors suggested that the approach could potentially be generalized to other disease states and immunological phenotypes. Because some donors lacked HLA typing at each locus, the association tests relied only on the typed subset. At a false discovery rate of 0.05, a later analysis linked approximately 18,000 TCR beta sequences to specific HLA alleles. According to a later genetic analysis, donors in an Asian-associated ancestry cluster had fewer N-insertions in productive TCRs than the approximately 690-donor mean. According to a later analysis, most CMV-associated TCR beta chains appeared to be HLA-restricted, and the HLA associations seemed to be driven largely by CMV exposure. Most TCR sequences were observed very rarely across donors, whereas some public TCRs were present in many individuals. In vitro tests confirmed that three of the cytomegalovirus-associated TCR beta chains recognize cytomegalovirus antigens. Cytomegalovirus status was reported to be diagnosed by the classifier with high specificity and sensitivity in both the original and validation cohorts. Linkage disequilibrium might explain the correlated functional status among segregating V segments, but an unknown experimental factor could not be ruled out. According to a later analysis, parvovirus B19, influenza, CMV and Epstein-Barr virus appeared linked to several top co-occurrence clusters. In a later analysis, TCR association rates were found to vary across HLA loci, with the most associated TCRs seen for DRB1 alleles and the fewest for HLA-C alleles. A later genetic analysis associated a missense DCLRE1C variant with V-gene and J-gene trimming of TCR beta chains, and an independent cohort replicated the association. For the cohort, immune exposure information was limited to CMV serostatus. The cohort was sequenced for TCR beta chains only, and without alpha or paired-chain data the features that could be detected were limited. The sequencing pipeline was judged likely to have produced a cluster of highly shared sequence variants as a technical artifact. Sequencing depth was assumed to be roughly uniform across donors in the presence/absence analyses, though that assumption may not hold. A further reported finding was that TCR beta sequences accurately predicted the HLA-A and HLA-B alleles for most subjects in the first cohort. Some IMGT-functional V segments, including TRBV6-2 and TRBV6-3, could not be told apart with the 87-base-pair reads, so those segments were excluded. Over 15 rarely observed V segments, including chromosome 9 orphons, were excluded from the earlier analysis of just under 600 of the donors because counts were too low. When HLA alleles, especially DR and DQ, strongly co-occurred, attributing TCR associations to individual alleles was difficult. In a later analysis, HLA-associated TCR beta chains were found to be more clonally expanded and to have lower generation probabilities than equally common non-associated chains. Broadly in line with IMGT annotations, most TCR beta V segments showed up in productive rearrangements about 87% or about 30% of the time in an earlier analysis of 450 to 600 of the donors.

The cohort consisted of more than 650 healthy bone marrow donors. At the time of sampling, every cohort member was nominally healthy, though immune exposures that went unrecorded were likely present. The donor tested CMV seropositive and was one of the 289 seropositive cohort members. A peripheral blood sample was collected from each donor, and TCR beta sequencing was performed on peripheral blood mononuclear cells. Genomic DNA was extracted from the blood cell samples with the Qiagen DNeasy Blood Extraction Kit. The library was made by the immunoSEQ multiplex PCR assay. A mixture of 60 forward primers for TCR Vbeta segments and 13 reverse primers for TCR Jbeta segments was used in the multiplex PCR. A multiplex PCR assay on genomic DNA amplified the CDR3 region of rearranged TCR beta genes. On the Illumina HiSeq System, the amplified TCR beta libraries were sequenced as 87-base-pair reads. Under the source paper's analysis protocol: A later analysis tallied tens of millions of unique TCR beta chains across the 666 repertoires, and about 12 million of those chains were shared by two or more donors. A nearest-neighbor algorithm error-corrected the raw reads and collapsed the reads into unique sequences, merging closely related sequences to remove PCR and sequencing errors. To assign V, D and J gene segments, CDR3 sequences were aligned to IMGT reference sequences. For a sequence to be retained, a match of at least six nucleotides was required to both a V gene segment and a J gene segment. Rearrangements were called productive when the CDR3 lacked stop codons and stayed in frame with V and J; all others were non-productive. CDR3 was defined by IMGT convention, running from the second conserved V-encoded cysteine to the conserved J-encoded phenylalanine. The earlier analysis of approximately 590 of the donors excluded any sequence lacking an unambiguous match to a single V gene segment. An earlier analysis of some 500 of the donors classified V segments as functional when productive rearrangements were above 56.7% and as segregating when the standard deviation between donors was above 5%. To diagnose cytomegalovirus status from the catalog of TCR beta chain sequences, a statistical classification framework was built. In a later analysis, TCR nucleotide sequences were compared against IMGT/GENE-DB human TR gene sequences so that V and J genes could be assigned. The TCRdist pipeline was used in a later analysis to assign CDR3 sequences and most-parsimonious VDJ recombination scenarios. A later analysis defined each TCR beta chain by its CDR3 amino acid sequence plus V-gene family, and excluded reads lacking a unique V-gene family. As a way to deal with suspected cross-contamination and a sequencing artifact, a later analysis dropped approximately 570 nucleotide sequences that were highly shared and had low generation probability. For each public chain, a later analysis derived a clonal expansion index from normalized ranks of inferred template counts within each repertoire. In a later analysis, generation probabilities were computed using a VDJ recombination model fitted to out-of-frame rearrangements, and the results were checked against IGoR. In a later analysis, hypergeometric tests were used to score TCR-TCR, TCR-HLA and TCR-CMV co-occurrence, with a repertoire-size bias correction applied to TCR pairs. To estimate false discovery rates, a later analysis permuted the HLA or CMV assignments 20 times. In a later analysis, co-occurring TCRs were grouped with DBSCAN, and TCRdist sequence similarity was added when clustering was performed within HLA-allele-positive subsets. Repertoires with fewer than 30,000 or more than 120,000 public chains, plus five repertoires with anomalous nucleotide sharing, were excluded from co-occurrence clustering. The table comes from immuneACCESS by way of TCRdb, which keeps in-frame sequences with V and J called. Part of the clones is missing from these tables; in studies checked, under half for an unresolved V gene and the rest for unknown reasons. The DNA gave D and trimming, while V, J and clone size come from that table. The sample table shows some 66,000 clones, and roughly 75% are seen once. About 7.6% of the sample comes from the top ten.

The CDR3 numbers 14 residues from cysteine through phenylalanine. This entry keeps only the CDR3 DNA: 42 bases, framed from base 1. V is cut by 0 bases and J by 6 bases, and the space between the germline ends is 11 bases. Based on the germline V gene, the CDR1 and CDR2 sequences are SGHNT and YENEEA. This clone occurred once. The specificity of this receptor is unknown. Base qualities are not at hand, and no much larger clone is one base apart. The sequence joins TRBV11-3 to TRBJ1-2, and possibly TRBD1, on 5 matching bases. The TCR originated in a man in his sixties in good health and CMV-seropositive. The material sequenced was PBMCs. CDR3 loop: CASSLETLGDGYTF. The nucleotide sequence reads as follows: TGTGCCAGCAGCTTAGAGACTCTAGGGGATGGCTACACCTTC.